In this sample, the clone carrying this T cell receptor (beta chain) turned up a few times. Its antigen is as yet unknown. The entry originates in a study of beta chain features in type 1 diabetes. Reverse transcribing all isolated RNA meant expressed TCRB transcripts were sequenced. TCRdb's copy holds only in-frame clones and misses some; the assay was immunoSEQ multiplex PCR. Of some 52,000 clones listed, roughly 40% are singletons. Study results and limitations: Fewer insertions but more deletions were seen at VDJ junctions in type 1 diabetes patients. Among patients with Type 1 diabetes, TCRB CDR3s were moderately but significantly shorter in every one of the four CD4+ subsets.

Staining for CD45RO/CCR7/CD25/CD127/CD95/CD27 allowed sorting of CD4+ naive, central memory, regulatory and stem cell-like memory cells. The germline V gene encodes CDR1 MDHEN and CDR2 SYDVKM. The length of the CDR3 is 15 residues. V was pared by 7 bases and J by 1 base, with 8 bases of the junction left unmatched. The V gene is TRBV28, the J gene TRBJ2-3; 7 bases fit TRBD2. The origin of this receptor is a man younger than 40 with type 1 diabetes. Source material: Tregs from blood. CDR3 DNA: TGTGCCAGCACTCCTAGCGGAGGGGGCACAGATACGCAGTATTTT. This encodes CASTPSGGGTDTQYF.